Each of the 12 T cell receptor beta chains below was sequenced from the same sample in a study of T-cell reconstitution after alpha-beta-depleted transplantation in children. The TCRbeta library was prepared with unique molecular identifiers. TCRdb reanalysed the PCR reads using MiXCR and keeps one entry per CDR3 protein. Of 500,000 to 650,000 distinct CDR3 sequences in the sample, roughly an eighth were seen once. Here the sequenced sample was PBMCs, mostly from graft donor cells, taken 180 days after TCRalphabeta/CD19-depleted stem cell transplant. The receptors here all came from a female patient under 10 years old who had a stem cell transplant for aplastic anemia, so the T cells may come from the graft donor.

This clonotype has just a few counts. V and J are TRBV7-2 and TRBJ1-1; the D is unclear. CDR3 size: 15 residues. Germline CDR1 is SGHTA and CDR2 is FQGNSA. The germline V and J ends were trimmed by 7 bases and 1 base, with 16 bases remaining between them. For the CDR3, the DNA is TGTGCCAGCAAACGAGGACCCCCTAAGAACACTGAAGCTTTCTTT. Its translation is CASKRGPPKNTEAFF.

In this sample, this clonotype turned up a few times. This sequence joins TRBV6-2 or TRBV6-3 and TRBJ2-2; TRBD1 matches at 7 bases. The CDR3 has 15 amino acids. V lost 6 bases and J lost 4; bases outside the gene matches: 8. Per germline, CDR1 MNHEY and CDR2 SVGEGT. The CDR3 loop reads CASSRQGRSTGELFF. The CDR3 DNA is TGTGCCAGCAGCCGACAGGGAAGGTCCACCGGGGAGCTGTTTTTT.

The rearrangement links TRBV7-2 to TRBJ1-3; D is ambiguous. CDR3 length: 14 residues. Germline assignment: CDR1 SGHTA and CDR2 FQGNSA. The germline V and J ends were trimmed by 3 bases and 4 bases, with 10 bases remaining between them. The CDR3 DNA reads as TGTGCCAGCAGCTTGGAGGTGCCCGGAAACACCATATATTTT. It is translated as CASSLEVPGNTIYF.

This rearrangement joins TRBV6-6 to TRBJ1-1; D is unclear. The V gene lost 5 bases and the J gene lost 8 bases, with 12 bases spanning the gap. This CDR3 is built from 12 residues. The germline V gene has CDR1 MNHNY and CDR2 SVGAGI (reference sequence). The CDR3, as DNA: TGTGCCAGCAGTCGGACCTCTCCCGAAGCTTTCTTT. Residues: CASSRTSPEAFF.

This clonotype was seen a handful of times. The chain links TRBV29-1 to TRBJ2-5; 9 nucleotides line up with TRBD1. The CDR3 is made up of 12 amino acids. Unmatched junction bases numbered 5, after V lost 7 bases and J lost 5 bases. CDR1 is SQVTM, CDR2 ANQGSEA, per germline. The CDR3 DNA reads as TGCAGCGCTAGGACAGGGGACGAGACCCAGTACTTC. As protein: CSARTGDETQYF.

This clonotype was found a few times. V usage is TRBV6-2 or TRBV6-3 and J usage is TRBJ2-1; perhaps TRBD2 as D (6 bases). Looked up from germline, CDR1 is MNHEY and CDR2 is SVGEGT. The germline V and J ends were trimmed by 6 bases and 4 bases, with 22 bases remaining between them. This CDR3 spans 17 amino acids. CDR3 amino acids: CASSPDQILARYNEQFF. The CDR3 bases are TGTGCCAGCAGCCCCGACCAAATTCTAGCGAGGTACAATGAGCAGTTCTTC.

V and J are TRBV12-3 or TRBV12-4 and TRBJ2-1, with TRBD1 as a possible D gene (6 bases). This CDR3 has 16 amino acids. With 2 bases removed from V and 10 bases from J, the gap between germline ends came to 21 bases. DNA of the CDR3: TGTGCCAGCAGTTTAAATGGACAGATGAAGGGGCTAGAGCAGTTCTTC. Protein: CASSLNGQMKGLEQFF.

This clonotype has just a few counts. The rearrangement joins TRBV20-1 to TRBJ2-4; D is tentatively TRBD1 or TRBD2 (5 bases each). Germline CDR1 reads DFQATT; CDR2 reads SNEGSKA (reference sequence). The CDR3 runs to 14 residues. V dropped 3 bases and J dropped 4 bases, with 13 bases sitting between them. The chain's CDR3 is CSASLGRLKNIQYF. The CDR3, as DNA: TGCAGTGCTAGCTTGGGACGGTTGAAAAACATTCAGTACTTC.

This clonotype has ten or more counts. J is TRBJ2-5 and V is TRBV3-1, with 7 bases aligning to TRBD2. The J segment lost 1 base and the V segment lost 2 bases, leaving 4 bases of the junction unmatched. This CDR3 is built from 15 residues. Germline CDR1 LGHDT, CDR2 YNNKEL (reference sequence). This CDR3 reads CASSQRGTIQETQYF. The CDR3 bases are TGTGCCAGCAGCCAAAGAGGGACTATCCAAGAGACCCAGTACTTC.

Ten or more counts support this clonotype. The chain joins TRBV19 to TRBJ2-1; tentative D call: TRBD2 (5 bases). The ends were cut back, 5 bases at V and 2 bases at J, with 10 bases in the middle. There are 14 residues in the CDR3. Per the germline V gene, CDR1 is LNHDA and CDR2 is SQIVND (reference sequence). CDR3 DNA sequence: TGTGCCAGTAGTTTCTCCGGGACCTACAATGAGCAGTTCTTC. Translated, it gives CASSFSGTYNEQFF.

The rearrangement joins TRBV20-1 to TRBJ2-6, with D perhaps TRBD2 (5 bases). Germline CDR1 is DFQATT and CDR2 is SNEGSKA (reference sequence). The CDR3 is 13 amino acids. Between the trimmed V and J ends, which lost 4 bases and 4 bases, there was a span of 8 bases. CDR3 bases: TGCAGTGCTAATCCGGGAGGGGCCAACGTCCTGACTTTC. Translating gives CSANPGGANVLTF.

This clonotype came up a few times. The V and J genes are TRBV25-1 and TRBJ1-2; tentative D call: TRBD1 (5 bases). V gave up 1 base and J gave up 6 bases, with 21 bases separating them. CDR3 size: 17 residues. The germline CDR1 and CDR2 sequences are MGHDK and SYGVNS. Here the CDR3 DNA reads TGTGCCAGCAGTGAATTGGGAGGGGCAGGCAGTGGCGATGGCTACACCTTC. Amino acids: CASSELGGAGSGDGYTF.